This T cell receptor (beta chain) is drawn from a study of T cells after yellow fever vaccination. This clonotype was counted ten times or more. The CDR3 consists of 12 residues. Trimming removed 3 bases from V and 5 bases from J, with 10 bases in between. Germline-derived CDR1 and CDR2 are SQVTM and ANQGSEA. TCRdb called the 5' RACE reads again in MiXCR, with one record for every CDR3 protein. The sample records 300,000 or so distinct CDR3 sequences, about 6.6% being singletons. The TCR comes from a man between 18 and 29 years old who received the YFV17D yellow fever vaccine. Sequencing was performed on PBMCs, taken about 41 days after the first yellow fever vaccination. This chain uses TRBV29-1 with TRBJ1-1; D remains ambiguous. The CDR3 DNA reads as TGCAGCGTTGACCACCTCGAGACTGAAGCTTTCTTT. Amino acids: CSVDHLETEAFF.